This TCR beta chain is from a study of cytomegalovirus exposure and HLA in healthy donors. The study ran its PCR with 60 Vbeta and 13 Jbeta primers. The repertoire was sequenced with immunoSEQ multiplex PCR; TCRdb's copy has only in-frame clones and lacks some. The data contain 100,000 or so clones, over 60% of them singletons. This CDR3 is built from 15 residues. V lost 4 bases to trimming and J lost 4 bases, with 16 bases between them. In germline, CDR1 is LGHNT, CDR2 FRNRAP. V usage is TRBV12-5 and J usage is TRBJ1-1; unclear D gene. The sample comprised PBMCs. The source of this sequence is a man younger than 45 in good health and CMV-seropositive. The CDR3 DNA sequence: TGTGCTAGTGGTTCCCAGTTGGAGGTCAGCACTGAAGCTTTCTTT. Residues: CASGSQLEVSTEAFF.